These 19 T cell receptor beta chains share one sample of origin, sequenced in a study of regulatory T cells in long-lasting Graves disease. As to time point: newly diagnosed GD, antithyroid drugs for less than 3 months. The authors made the TCR library using RNA they extracted from PBMCs. In building TCR beta libraries, iRepertoire HTBI primers were used together with Arm-PCR of CDR3 regions. TCRdb independently ran MiXCR on the multiplex PCR reads; one entry per CDR3 protein. The sample holds roughly 430,000 distinct CDR3 sequences; 16% are singletons and the top ten take about 10%. Separately, the same data were catalogued under a study of T cells in Graves' hyperthyroidism and ophthalmopathy.

Sequencing was performed on peripheral blood mononuclear cells (PBMCs), taken at new diagnosis, from a patient treated with antithyroid drugs. The receptors shown here come from a woman under 40 with Graves disease.

This clonotype was seen only a few times. V is TRBV9 and J is TRBJ2-1, with 9 positions matching TRBD2. Germline V CDR1 and CDR2: SGDLS, YYNGEE. V lost 3 bases and J lost 3; bases outside the gene matches: 7. The CDR3 covers 16 residues. The CDR3 nucleotides read TGTGCCAGCAGCGCGGGGTGGACTAGCGTCTACAATGAGCAGTTCTTC. Amino acid sequence: CASSAGWTSVYNEQFF. The complete variable domain, with remaining parts taken from reference TRBV9 and TRBJ2-1, reads DSGVTQTPKHLITATGQRVTLRCSPRSGDLSVYWYQQSLDQGLQFLIQYYNGEERAKGNILERFSAQQFPDLHSELNLSSLELGDSALYFCASSAGWTSVYNEQFFGPGTRLTVL.

This clonotype was seen more than once but under ten times. The chain is built from TRBV3-1 and TRBJ1-1, with D possibly TRBD1 on 5 matching bases. Trimming pared 2 bases from V and 4 bases from J, leaving 8 bases between. This CDR3 has 13 residues. Germline V gene sequence: CDR1 LGHDT, CDR2 YNNKEL (reference sequence). CDR3: CASSQRGGTEAFF. CDR3 bases: TGTGCCAGCAGCCAAAGGGGCGGCACTGAAGCTTTCTTT.

The sample holds a few counts of this clonotype. The V call is TRBV29-1, the J call TRBJ2-5; TRBD1 might be the D (6 bases). Germline lookup yields CDR1 SQVTM and CDR2 ANQGSEA. The CDR3 spans 13 residues. The V and J ends lost 6 bases and 4 bases respectively, with 15 bases between them. CDR3 residues: CSVATGGIETQYF. The CDR3 nucleotides are TGCAGCGTAGCGACAGGAGGAATAGAGACCCAGTACTTC.

This clonotype showed up just a few times. This chain connects TRBV18 to TRBJ2-1; 11 bases are a match to TRBD2. Germline CDR1 is KGHSH and CDR2 is LQKENI. The CDR3 consists of 16 residues. V dropped 1 base and J dropped 3; count of bases not matched to a gene: 2. In nucleotides, the CDR3 is TGTGCCAGCTCACCACAGGGGACTAGCGGCTACAATGAGCAGTTCTTC. This codes for CASSPQGTSGYNEQFF.

Note on this clonotype: A much bigger clone sits one base away, suggesting this may be a read error. The gene calls are TRBV6-1 and TRBJ1-3; 7 bases align to TRBD1. V shed 6 bases, J shed 0 bases, and the junction held 2 bases outside the gene matches. This CDR3 spans 14 amino acids. The germline V gene has CDR1 MNHNS and CDR2 SASEGT. The CDR3 here is CASRAGGSGNTIYF. The DNA of the CDR3 is TGTGCCAGCAGGGCAGGGGGCTCTGGAAACACCATATATTTT.

In this sample, this clonotype turned up many times. The chain uses TRBV20-1 and TRBJ2-2, with a possible D match to TRBD1 (6 bases). Looked up from germline, CDR1 is DFQATT and CDR2 is SNEGSKA (reference sequence). The CDR3 is 11 amino acids. CDR3: CSAGDTGELFF. The CDR3 bases are TGCAGCGCAGGGGACACCGGGGAGCTGTTTTTT.

The genes are TRBV10-3 and TRBJ1-4; 11 bases fit TRBD1. The CDR3 is 14 residues long. Germline V gives CDR1 ENHRY, CDR2 SYGVKD. Trimming took 6 bases from V and 5 from J; bases not matched to a gene: 2. CDR3 nucleotides: TGTGCCATCAGGGGGGACAGGGGGAATGAAAAACTGTTTTTT. Translation gives CAIRGDRGNEKLFF.

Worth noting for this clonotype: At one end the junction does not follow the germline gene, possibly because of a read error. This chain connects TRBV12-3 or TRBV12-4 to TRBJ2-7; D uncertain. The CDR3 runs 14 residues. CDR3 in DNA: TGTGCCAGCAGTTTAGTCCCGGATACCTACGAGCGGTACTTC. This encodes CASSLVPDTYERYF.

The V gene is TRBV4-2, the J gene TRBJ2-7, with 8 bases fitting TRBD1. The V and J ends lost 3 bases and 3 bases, in that order; junction bases with no gene match: 4. The CDR3 is 14 residues long. Germline lookup yields CDR1 LGHNA and CDR2 YNFKEQ. The CDR3 DNA reads as TGTGCCAGCAGCCAGTGGACAGGGAACTACGAGCAGTACTTC. Its translation is CASSQWTGNYEQYF.

The chain couples TRBV14 to TRBJ1-1; 10 bases map to TRBD1. The CDR3 is 18 residues long. The trim removed 4 bases at V and 4 bases at J, leaving 15 bases unmatched. The V gene's germline CDR1 is SGHDN and CDR2 FVKESK. CDR3 nucleotides: TGTGCCAGCAGCCGCCAACCGGGACAGGGGCTGCGGAGCACTGAAGCTTTCTTT. It specifies CASSRQPGQGLRSTEAFF.

V is TRBV6-1 and J is TRBJ2-3; D is uncertain. Germline CDR1 MNHNS, CDR2 SASEGT. The germline V and J ends were trimmed by 0 bases and 9 bases, with 16 bases remaining between them. The CDR3 loop spans 15 amino acids. The CDR3 nucleotides read TGTGCCAGCAGTGAAGCGCGAGAAGTGGGTCAGACGCAGTATTTT. This encodes CASSEAREVGQTQYF.

The rearrangement joins TRBV18 to TRBJ2-2; D tentatively fits TRBD1 or TRBD2 (6 bases each). The CDR3 has 16 residues. CDR1 and CDR2 (germline): KGHSH, LQKENI. Trimming removed 4 bases from V and 5 bases from J, with 17 bases in between. CDR3 in DNA: TGTGCCAGCTCACTCACCTCCGGGGGCGATACCGGGGAGCTGTTTTTT. It is translated as CASSLTSGGDTGELFF.

This clonotype showed up many times. V gene TRBV20-1 combines with J gene TRBJ2-3; 9 bases fit TRBD2. CDR1 is DFQATT and CDR2 is SNEGSKA in the germline V gene (reference sequence). With V trimmed by 6 bases and J by 0 bases, 19 bases remained unmatched. The length of the CDR3 is 19 residues. The CDR3 nucleotides are TGCAGTGCAAGGGCCCCACTAGCGGGTGGGGGGGGTAGCACAGATACGCAGTATTTT. This translates into CSARAPLAGGGGSTDTQYF.

This clonotype has at least ten counts. The chain combines TRBV12-3 or TRBV12-4 with TRBJ2-7, with 8 bases fitting TRBD1. This CDR3 has 14 residues. The junction had 7 bases not matched to a gene; V was cut back by 8 bases and J by 1 base. In DNA form, the CDR3 reads TGTGCCAGCGCCACGACAGGGGCTTCCTACGAGCAGTACTTC. This translates into CASATTGASYEQYF.

This clonotype has more than one count but fewer than ten. The chain uses TRBV6-2 or TRBV6-3 and TRBJ1-4; 7 bases fit TRBD1. Losses at the gene ends were 5 bases for V and 6 bases for J; bases not matched to a gene: 9. The germline gives CDR1 MNHEY, CDR2 SVGEGT. This CDR3 has 15 residues. The CDR3 DNA reads as TGTGCCAGCAGTGGCCGTGAGACAGGGCATGAAAAACTGTTTTTT. Translated, it gives CASSGRETGHEKLFF.

V and J are TRBV11-2 and TRBJ2-7, with TRBD2 identical over 13 bases. Germline V gene sequence: CDR1 SGHAT, CDR2 FQNNGV. After removal of 3 bases from V and 3 bases from J, the junction contained 14 bases not matched to a gene. CDR3 length: 19 amino acids. CDR3 nucleotides: TGTGCCAGCAGCTTGGGACTTGGGACTAGCGGGATCTGGCTCTACGAGCAGTACTTC. Translating it yields CASSLGLGTSGIWLYEQYF.

This clonotype was recorded a few times. The chain has TRBV19 and TRBJ1-5, with TRBD1 matching 7 bases. This CDR3 contains 15 residues. Trimming took 0 bases from V and 7 from J; bases not matched to a gene: 6. Per germline, CDR1 LNHDA and CDR2 SQIVND (reference sequence). This CDR3 is CASSIEARGQQPQHF. CDR3 bases: TGTGCCAGTAGTATAGAAGCAAGGGGGCAACAGCCCCAGCATTTT. Together with reference TRBV19 and TRBJ1-5, the CDR3 gives the full variable domain: DGGITQSPKYLFRKEGQNVTLSCEQNLNHDAMYWYRQDPGQGLRLIYYSQIVNDFQKGDIAEGYSVSREKKESFPLTVTSAQKNPTAFYLCASSIEARGQQPQHFGDGTRLSIL.

This clonotype was detected ten times or more. The chain couples TRBV18 to TRBJ2-5, with 10 bases that match TRBD1. Germline V CDR1 and CDR2: KGHSH, LQKENI. The CDR3 runs 14 residues. V gave up 3 bases and J gave up 5 bases; unmatched junction bases: 3. CDR3 residues: CASSPTGGGETQYF. CDR3 sequence (DNA): TGTGCCAGCTCACCGACAGGGGGCGGGGAGACCCAGTACTTC.

In this sample, this clonotype turned up many times. The chain has TRBV29-1 and TRBJ1-1; TRBD1 agrees at 7 bases. V lost 6 bases to trimming and J lost 4 bases; unmatched junction nucleotides: 8. This CDR3 contains 13 residues. CDR1 and CDR2 from the germline V gene are SQVTM and ANQGSEA. CDR3 protein: CSVSRGVGTEAFF. For the CDR3, the DNA is TGCAGCGTCAGCAGGGGGGTGGGCACTGAAGCTTTCTTT.